These 17 T cell receptor beta chains originate from one sample sequenced in a study of T cells in women clearing cervical HPV infection. The table came from immunoSEQ multiplex PCR; TCRdb's copy has only in-frame clones and leaves some out. Seen in this sample are 30,000 to 35,000 clones; the ten most common clones hold less than 2%. The material sequenced was blood buffy coat. The receptors were gathered from a woman aged 18 to 69 with a cervical HPV16 infection that either progressed to CIN3+ or cleared (not recorded which).

Points on this clone: The CDR3 end is not reached by the read, which stops 3 residues before it; the germline J gene fills it in. This chain links TRBV7-3 with TRBJ2-2; 9 nucleotides agree with TRBD2. V dropped 5 bases and J dropped 2; count of bases not matched to a gene: 6. Germline CDR1 SGHTA, CDR2 FQGTGA. The CDR3 spans 16 residues. CDR3 bases read: TGTGCCAGCAGCCAAAGCGGGGGGTCAAACACCGGGGAG. Translated: CASSQSGGSNTGE. The full CDR3 protein is CASSQSGGSNTGELFF.

Regarding this clone: The read halts 3 residues ahead of the CDR3 end, with the missing end drawn from the germline J gene. The rearrangement links TRBV5-1 to TRBJ2-5; 10 bases match TRBD2. Germline loops: CDR1 SGHRS, CDR2 YFSETQ. CDR3 length: 16 amino acids. With V trimmed by 1 base and J by 2 bases, 5 bases remained unmatched. CDR3 loop: CASSLSTSGAQETQYF. The CDR3 DNA, read in part, is TGCGCCAGCAGCTTGTCAACTAGCGGGGCACAAGAGACC.

With regard to this clone: The read stops 3 residues short of the end of the CDR3; the missing end is completed from the germline J gene. V is TRBV5-1 and J is TRBJ2-2; 11 bases line up with TRBD1. CDR1 and CDR2 (germline): SGHRS, YFSETQ. This CDR3 region has 14 residues. The covered CDR3 bases are TGCGCCAGCAGCTGGGGGACAGGGGGTGAAAAG. This codes for CASSWGTGGEK. The full CDR3 protein is CASSWGTGGEKLFF.

For this clone: The CDR3 end falls 3 residues outside the read, so it is completed with the germline J gene. The rearrangement joins TRBV15 to TRBJ2-3; a possible D gene is TRBD2 (7 bases). This CDR3 has 14 amino acids. Germline lookup yields CDR1 LNHNV and CDR2 YYDKDF (reference sequence). CDR3 DNA (partial): TGTGCCGCAGGGGAGGGTGTAGGTCAAGAGACG. Its translation is CAAGEGVGQET. The entire CDR3 protein reads CAAGEGVGQETQYF.

With regard to this clone: With the read ending 3 residues before the CDR3 end, the germline J gene is used to fill in that end. V gene TRBV7-9 combines with J gene TRBJ2-3, with no clear D. Per germline, CDR1 SEHNR and CDR2 FQNEAQ (reference sequence). The CDR3 totals 15 residues. With 2 bases removed from V and 0 bases from J, the gap between germline ends came to 9 bases. The sequenced CDR3 bases are TGTGCCAGCAGCTTACTCTCACGGAGCACAGATACG. Protein product: CASSLLSRSTDT. The full-length CDR3 reads as CASSLLSRSTDTQYF.

A word on this clone: From the germline J gene comes the end of the CDR3, since the read stops 3 residues before it. The chain carries TRBV18 and TRBJ2-4, with 12 bases lining up with TRBD1. Germline V gives CDR1 KGHSH, CDR2 LQKENI. The CDR3 extends over 14 amino acids. CDR3 sequence: CASSLGQGAGGQYF. Partial CDR3 DNA: TGTGCCAGCTCACTGGGACAGGGGGCAGGTGGT.

A note on this clone: The missing CDR3 end, 3 residues past where the read stops, is filled in from the germline J gene. The rearrangement links TRBV9 to TRBJ2-7, with D tentatively TRBD2 (5 bases). Per the germline V gene, CDR1 is SGDLS and CDR2 is YYNGEE. Trimming stripped 0 bases from V and 0 bases from J, with 13 bases between. The CDR3 sequence is 16 residues long. The CDR3: CASSVVTDWISYEQYF. The DNA read from the CDR3 is TGTGCCAGCAGCGTAGTGACGGACTGGATCTCCTACGAG.

Incomplete CDR3 DNA: TGCGCCAGCAGCGCCCTTCCGGCGGGGCTTAGCACAGATACG. It codes for CASSALPAGLSTDT. The full CDR3 protein is CASSALPAGLSTDTQYF. The chain joins TRBV5-1 to TRBJ2-3; possible D gene TRBD2, 6 bases. The CDR3 goes on 3 residues after the read ends, and that part is filled in from the germline J gene. Trimming removed 4 bases from V and 0 bases from J, with 18 bases in between. The germline V gene has CDR1 SGHRS and CDR2 YFSETQ. The CDR3 contains 17 residues.

Comments on this clone: Read data end 3 residues before the CDR3 end; the end is taken from the germline J gene. The rearrangement uses TRBV2 and TRBJ2-3; D is undetermined. With 3 bases removed from V and 0 bases from J, the gap between germline ends came to 7 bases. This CDR3 spans 14 amino acids. Germline values: CDR1 SNHLY, CDR2 FYNNEI. The CDR3 protein is CASSEMASTDTQYF. CDR3 DNA, as far as it was read: TGTGCCAGCAGTGAGATGGCCAGCACAGATACG.

Note on this clone: The read terminates 3 residues ahead of where the CDR3 ends, so the germline J gene completes it. This rearrangement joins TRBV5-3 to TRBJ1-6; TRBD1 might be the D (6 bases). TRBV5-3 carries the ORF label, with uncertain function. With 2 bases removed from V and 7 bases from J, the gap between germline ends came to 19 bases. The CDR3 consists of 17 residues. The CDR3 region is CARSFAAGDKLNSPLHF. The covered CDR3 bases are TGTGCCAGAAGCTTCGCGGCAGGGGATAAATTAAATTCACCC.

To note about this clone: The read gets to within 3 residues of the CDR3 end, and the germline J gene fills in the rest. The rearrangement joins TRBV7-3 to TRBJ2-7, with 7 bases lining up with TRBD2. The length of the CDR3 is 12 residues. Per the germline V gene, CDR1 is SGHTA and CDR2 is FQGTGA. V dropped 5 bases and J dropped 5; count of bases not matched to a gene: 3. CDR3 bases read: TGTGCCAGCAGCCCAGGGACTAACGAG. This gives the protein CASSPGTNE. The entire CDR3 protein reads CASSPGTNEQYF.

With respect to this clone: The CDR3 end falls 3 residues outside the read, so it is completed with the germline J gene. The gene calls are TRBV2 and TRBJ1-6, with D perhaps matching TRBD1 (6 bases). Trimming removed 4 bases at V and 3 bases at J, with 13 bases between. This CDR3 is built from 16 residues. CDR1 is SNHLY, CDR2 FYNNEI, per germline. The CDR3 sequence is CASSATGTNYNSPLHF. Partial CDR3 DNA: TGTGCCAGCAGTGCCACCGGGACAAACTATAATTCACCC.

Concerning this clone itself: Read coverage stops 3 residues before the CDR3 terminus; the germline J gene supplies the remainder. This chain uses TRBV29-1 with TRBJ2-5, with a possible D match to TRBD2 (6 bases). Germline lookup yields CDR1 SQVTM and CDR2 ANQGSEA. This CDR3 contains 13 residues. Between the trimmed V and J ends, which lost 6 bases and 3 bases, there was a span of 14 bases. The part of the CDR3 DNA that was read is TGCAGCGTCGCGGGGCAGGAAAAAGAGACC. Translating it yields CSVAGQEKET. The complete CDR3 reads CSVAGQEKETQYF.

Of note for this clone: The sequence runs out 3 residues before the end of the CDR3; the remainder is reconstructed from the germline J gene. The rearrangement joins TRBV5-4 to TRBJ2-3; 7 nucleotides match TRBD2. Germline CDR1 and CDR2: SGHNT and YYREEE (reference sequence). CDR3 length equals 16 residues. The junction had 15 bases not matched to a gene; V was cut back by 9 bases and J by 2 bases. Partial CDR3 DNA: TGTGCCACGAGGGGAGGGCCACAGCCCGCCACAGATACG. Amino acid sequence: CATRGGPQPATDT. The CDR3 in its entirety is CATRGGPQPATDTQYF.

Comments on this clone: The read ends 3 residues before the CDR3 terminus; that terminus is restored from the germline J gene. The chain is built from TRBV20-1 and TRBJ2-5; D unclear. Per germline, CDR1 DFQATT and CDR2 SNEGSKA (reference sequence). V lost 7 bases to trimming and J lost 5 bases, with 11 bases between them. The CDR3 sequence is 11 residues long. This CDR3 is CSVRSQETQYF. CDR3 DNA, as far as it was read: TGCAGTGTTCGAAGTCAGGAGACC.

With respect to this clone: Coverage ceases 3 residues before the CDR3 finishes, and the germline J gene fills in the end. The V call is TRBV4-1, the J call TRBJ1-6; D is unclear. This CDR3 has 16 amino acids. Germline CDR1 MGHRA, CDR2 YSYEKL. V lost 4 bases and J 6 bases, leaving 16 bases between the germline ends. The CDR3 DNA, read in part, is TGCGCCAGCAGCCGGTTTTACGACTCGGGTAATTCACCC. Its protein product is CASSRFYDSGNSP. The full CDR3 protein reads CASSRFYDSGNSPLHF.

Details on this clone: The observed sequence ends 3 residues before the CDR3 terminus, with the missing tail filled in from the germline J gene. The chain is built from TRBV10-3 and TRBJ2-7, with 8 bases that match TRBD1. Germline CDR1 reads ENHRY; CDR2 reads SYGVKD. The CDR3 totals 13 residues. The trim removed 6 bases at V and 6 bases at J, leaving 7 bases unmatched. The CDR3 bases that were read are TGTGCCATCAGAGGACAGGGACTGGGCGAG. Translating it yields CAIRGQGLGE. The CDR3 in its entirety is CAIRGQGLGEQYF.